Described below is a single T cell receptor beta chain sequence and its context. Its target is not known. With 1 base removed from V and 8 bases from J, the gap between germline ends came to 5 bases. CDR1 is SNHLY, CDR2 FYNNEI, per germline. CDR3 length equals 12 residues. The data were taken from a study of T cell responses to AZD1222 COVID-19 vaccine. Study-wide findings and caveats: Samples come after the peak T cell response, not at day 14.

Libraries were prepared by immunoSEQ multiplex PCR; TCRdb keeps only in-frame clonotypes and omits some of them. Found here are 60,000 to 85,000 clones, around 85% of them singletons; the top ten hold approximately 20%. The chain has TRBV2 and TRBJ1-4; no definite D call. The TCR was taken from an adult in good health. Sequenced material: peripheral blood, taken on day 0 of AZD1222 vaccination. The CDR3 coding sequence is TGTGCCAGCAGTGAAGAAGGCGAAAAACTGTTTTTT. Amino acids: CASSEEGEKLFF.